The entry that follows covers one TCR beta chain sequence. The clone's antigen remains unknown. Per-base quality was not reported, and no clone a single base away is much larger than it. CD8 naive samples were CD45RO-negative cells positively selected for CCR7, giving a CD45RA+CCR7+ population that excluded TemRA cells. Donors were healthy HIV-negative adults with no recently reported acute infections or vaccinations. Every donor was a Caucasian adult living in Nashville, Tennessee, USA. Blood was collected by leukapheresis, and PBMCs were isolated by Ficoll-Histopaque density gradient centrifugation and then cryopreserved in liquid nitrogen vapor phase. Purity and quantity of every magnetically sorted T cell population were checked by analytical flow cytometry. Genomic DNA was isolated from every sorted fraction and measured by UV absorbance on a Nanodrop 2000c. TCR CDR3 regions were amplified from genomic DNA by multiplex PCR using the deep immunoSEQ assay. For each cell subset, the extracted genomic DNA was distributed evenly across all wells of several immunoSEQ 96-well plates, and each plate served as one replicate. For sorted subsets, each replicate PCR was loaded with 200 ng genomic DNA, equivalent to some 27,000 T cell genomes. The purified libraries were quantified using a Qubit 3.0 fluorometer, sized with a Bioanalyzer 2100, and then quantified again using the KAPA Library Quantification kit. Every immunoSEQ 96-well plate was sequenced on a separate single-read 150-cycle Illumina NextSeq 550 flow cell. Concerning the study's data processing: Because the immunoSEQ output included only junctional sequences and no quality scores, the filtering could not be the same as the filtering used for full-length reads. To assign V/J genes and CDR3, sequences were annotated using PyIR, a Python wrapper for IgBLAST v1.9, with IMGT germline references. Reads were filtered out if the reads had weak V/J assignments (E-value above 1e-6), no CDR3, stop codons, out-of-frame junctions, or ambiguous translated residues. A V3J clonotype was defined by an identical inferred V gene, J gene, and CDR3 amino acid sequence. The percentage overlap between two repertoires was calculated by dividing the number of shared unique clonotypes by the size of the smaller repertoire. RTK rarefaction, the Chao1 estimator, and Recon v2.1 estimates of unobserved clonotypes were used to assess repertoire richness. Generation probabilities were computed with OLGA for all TCRbeta clonotypes obtained by the gDNA method from a handful of donors. The clones in this table, taken by TCRdb from immuneACCESS, are in-frame only. Not every clone is retained; where verified, under half of the shortfall comes from an unresolved V gene, and the cause of the rest is unknown. Clonal size and the V and J genes are those of that table, whereas D and trimming came from the DNA. Present in this sample are about 2,100,000 clones, roughly 91% of which were seen just once. The ten largest clones represent roughly 1.8% of the sample.

This sample stems from a study of shared clonotypes between healthy human individuals (dated by TCRdb to the early 2020s). Describing the broader study: The cohort comprised two women and a few men aged 18 to 49 years. For each donor, CD4 naive and CD4 memory were each run on three plates, CD8 naive on two plates, and CD8 memory on one plate. The study deeply sequenced blood TCR repertoires of several healthy adults to estimate repertoire size and the extent of clonotype sharing between individuals. Different laboratories and diverse techniques were used to prepare libraries and sequence TCR repertoires, to increase sequencing depth and limit assay-specific biases. Leukapheresis yielded between about 0.9 and 8.9 billion PBMCs per donor.

For CDR1 and CDR2, the germline V gene (reference sequence) lists SEHNR and FQNEAQ. The trim is 1 base for V and 2 bases for J, with a gap of 12 bases between the germline ends. The CDR3 runs 16 amino acids, cysteine and phenylalanine included. Just CDR3 DNA is preserved here, 48 bases in frame from base 1. The full study reports these points: Pairwise subsampling led to the expectation that sequencing depth would affect the degree of clonotype sharing among donors. The genetic and exposure-history diversity represented was limited by the small number of donors. Rarefaction of sorted-subset datasets indicated incomplete sequencing despite the large sequencing depth. About 5% of naive CD4, 3.5% of naive CD8, approximately 2.2% of memory CD4, and 0.4% of memory CD8 clonotypes were shared across several donors. Sampling was restricted to blood, and TCR repertoires in tissues likely differ from the TCR repertoires found in blood. Naive subsets generally had larger estimated clonotype richness than memory subsets did. Clonotypes shared by all four sorted-subset donors showed higher generation probabilities than non-shared clonotypes.

The chain is made from TRBV7-9 and TRBJ2-1; the D gene is unclear. The sample comprised naive CD8+ T cells from PBMCs. The meaning of the sample's cell subset or site label: CD45RA+CCR7+. This TCR was sampled from a man aged 18 to 35 in good health. Some clones in this sample may be carry-over from other donors' samples. The DNA is as follows: TGTGCCAGCAGCTTAGTCCCGGTTCCCCCCTACAATGAGCAGTTCTTC. This gives the protein CASSLVPVPPYNEQFF. The variable domain in full, with residues beyond the CDR3 obtained from the reference TRBV7-9 and TRBJ2-1 genes, is DTGVSQNPRHKITKRGQNVTFRCDPISEHNRLYWYRQTLGQGPEFLTYFQNEAQLEKSRLLSDRFSAERPKGSFSTLEIQRTEQGDSAMYLCASSLVPVPPYNEQFFGPGTRLTVL.